The present entry profiles one T cell receptor (beta chain) with its context. Between the trimmed V and J ends, which lost 8 bases and 1 base, there was a span of 12 bases. This CDR3 spans 13 amino acids. Germline V CDR1 and CDR2: MNHNS, SASEGT. The PCR used 60 Vbeta and 13 Jbeta primers. Measured with immunoSEQ multiplex PCR; TCRdb has only the in-frame clones, and not every one. This sample yields under 200,000 clones, of which about 13% are seen a single time; about 7.8% belongs to the top ten. The data originate from a study of cytomegalovirus exposure and HLA in healthy donors. Sequencing input: PBMCs. V gene TRBV6-1 combines with J gene TRBJ2-7; D not resolved. The sequence derives from a man aged 45-65 years in good health and CMV-seropositive. CDR3 sequence reads: CASFETDSYEQYF. The CDR3 nucleotides are TGTGCCAGCTTCGAGACTGATTCCTACGAGCAGTACTTC.